This TCR beta chain was captured in a study of blood T cell repertoires in COVID-19. Study context: T cells, B-cell-depleted T cells, or PBMCs supplied cDNA or gDNA.

The CDR3 runs to 15 residues. Germline V gene lookup returns CDR1 KGHSH and CDR2 LQKENI. V gave up 8 bases and J gave up 2 bases; unmatched junction bases: 7. Using immunoSEQ multiplex PCR, the repertoire was profiled, and TCRdb retains in-frame clones only, with some absent. This sample has 200,000 to 250,000 clones; roughly 86% occur once, and the top ten carry approximately 2.6%. The clonotype originates from a woman aged 55-69 years with acute or convalescent COVID-19. What was sequenced was peripheral blood. The chain couples TRBV18 to TRBJ2-4, with 9 positions matching TRBD1. The CDR3 DNA follows: TGTGCCAGCAATACAGGGGGCGGAACCAAAAACATTCAGTACTTC. As protein: CASNTGGGTKNIQYF.